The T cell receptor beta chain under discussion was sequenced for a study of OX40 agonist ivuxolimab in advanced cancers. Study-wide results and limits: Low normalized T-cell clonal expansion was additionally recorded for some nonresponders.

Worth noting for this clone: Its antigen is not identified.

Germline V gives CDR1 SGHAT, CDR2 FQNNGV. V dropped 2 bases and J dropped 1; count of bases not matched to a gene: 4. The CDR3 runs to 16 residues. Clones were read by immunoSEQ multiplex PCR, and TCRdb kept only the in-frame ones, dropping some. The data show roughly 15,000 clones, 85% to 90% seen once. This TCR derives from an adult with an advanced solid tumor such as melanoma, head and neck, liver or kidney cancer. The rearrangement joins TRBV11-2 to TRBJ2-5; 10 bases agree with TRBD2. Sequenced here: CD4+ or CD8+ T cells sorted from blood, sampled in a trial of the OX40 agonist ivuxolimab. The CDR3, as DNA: TGTGCCAGCAGCTTAAAGCGGGGGGGCCTCCAAGAGACCCAGTACTTC. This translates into CASSLKRGGLQETQYF.